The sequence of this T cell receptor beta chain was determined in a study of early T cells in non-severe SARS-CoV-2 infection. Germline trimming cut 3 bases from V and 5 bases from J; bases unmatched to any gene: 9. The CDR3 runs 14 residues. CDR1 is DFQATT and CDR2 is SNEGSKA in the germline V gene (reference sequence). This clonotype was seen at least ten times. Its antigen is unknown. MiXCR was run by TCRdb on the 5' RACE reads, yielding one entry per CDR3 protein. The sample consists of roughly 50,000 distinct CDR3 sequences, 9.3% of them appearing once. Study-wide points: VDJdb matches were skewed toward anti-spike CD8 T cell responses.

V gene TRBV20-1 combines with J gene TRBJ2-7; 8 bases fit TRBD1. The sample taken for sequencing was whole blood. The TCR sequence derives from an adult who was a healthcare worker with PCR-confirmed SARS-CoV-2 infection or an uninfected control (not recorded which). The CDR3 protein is CSASNRGKGNEQYF. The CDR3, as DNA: TGCAGTGCTAGTAACAGGGGGAAAGGTAACGAGCAGTACTTC.